This entry describes one T cell receptor (beta chain). No antigen is known for it. The data are from a study of cytomegalovirus exposure and HLA in healthy donors. Across the study: Of roughly 400 genotyped donors, roughly 80% grouped in the Caucasian-associated ancestry cluster.

Primers: 60 Vbeta forward and 13 Jbeta reverse. Sequencing used immunoSEQ multiplex PCR; TCRdb keeps in-frame clones, though not all of them. This sample's clone table lists some 130,000 clones. Study observations and caveats: Presence/absence analyses assumed roughly uniform sequencing depth across donors, which may not hold. Among TCR beta chains, those listed as cytomegalovirus-associated numbered over 150.

Nominal health characterized the donors when sampled, though unrecorded immune exposures were likely. Sequencing was done on a sample of PBMCs. This receptor was taken from a young man in good health and CMV-seronegative.

In DNA, the CDR3 is TGTGCCAGCAGCCCCCAGGGACAGGGGTGGTACTTC. Translating gives CASSPQGQGWYF. The chain joins TRBV7-9 to TRBJ2-7; TRBD1 agrees at 10 bases. Unmatched junction bases numbered 7, after V lost 5 bases and J lost 12 bases. The CDR3 length is 12 residues. Germline loops: CDR1 SEHNR, CDR2 FQNEAQ (reference sequence).